These 11 T cell receptor beta chains share one sample of origin, sequenced in a study of response to subunit inactivated influenza vaccine. TCRdb itself ran the RT-PCR reads through MiXCR, one entry per CDR3 protein. The sample lists roughly 170,000 distinct CDR3 sequences; around a tenth were seen once. This specimen consisted of non-naive T cells sorted from PBMCs, obtained on the day of vaccination. The receptors originated from a man aged 50 or older who received an inactivated influenza vaccine.

This clonotype was recorded at least ten times. The rearrangement uses TRBV5-1 and TRBJ2-1, with TRBD2 identical over 14 bases. In germline, CDR1 is SGHRS, CDR2 YFSETQ. This CDR3 region has 19 residues. V lost 0 bases and J lost 2; bases outside the gene matches: 7. The CDR3 loop is CASSLGTGTSGSAYNEQFF. The CDR3 DNA reads TGCGCCAGCAGCTTGGGTACCGGGACTAGCGGGAGTGCCTACAATGAGCAGTTCTTC.

This clonotype was seen many times. The V gene is TRBV7-9, the J gene TRBJ2-7; 11 bases match TRBD1. Per the germline V gene, CDR1 is SEHNR and CDR2 is FQNEAQ (reference sequence). CDR3 length: 14 residues. The V and J ends lost 5 bases and 5 bases, in that order; junction bases with no gene match: 5. CDR3: CASSPLDRGHEQYF. The CDR3 DNA is TGTGCCAGCAGCCCGCTGGACAGGGGGCACGAGCAGTACTTC.

This clonotype was counted a few times. This chain joins TRBV27 and TRBJ2-5; 7 bases agree with TRBD2. The CDR3 covers 15 residues. Germline assignment: CDR1 MNHEY and CDR2 SMNVEV (reference sequence). V was pared by 3 bases and J by 1 base, with 5 bases of the junction left unmatched. The CDR3 bases are TGTGCCAGCAGTTTTAGGACTAGATTCCAAGAGACCCAGTACTTC. Amino acid sequence: CASSFRTRFQETQYF.

The sample holds many counts of this clonotype. V and J are TRBV12-3 or TRBV12-4 and TRBJ1-1, with 10 bases aligning to TRBD1. The trim removed 6 bases at V and 4 bases at J, leaving 8 bases unmatched. The CDR3 is made up of 15 amino acids. CDR3 DNA sequence: TGTGCCAGCAGAGGACCGACAGGGGGCGGCACTGAAGCTTTCTTT. This sequence encodes CASRGPTGGGTEAFF.

This clonotype was detected a few times. V gene TRBV6-5 combines with J gene TRBJ2-5; D is unresolved. Per germline, CDR1 MNHEY and CDR2 SVGAGI. V gave up 0 bases and J gave up 7 bases, with 12 bases separating them. The CDR3 is 14 residues long. This CDR3 is CASSYSDQVGTQYF. DNA of the CDR3: TGTGCCAGCAGTTACTCGGATCAGGTGGGGACCCAGTACTTC.

This clonotype was recorded a few times. The chain has TRBV10-3 and TRBJ2-7; tentative D call: TRBD2 (5 bases). The CDR3 runs to 14 residues. CDR1 is ENHRY and CDR2 is SYGVKD in the germline V gene. V lost 0 bases and J 3 bases, leaving 9 bases between the germline ends. The CDR3 DNA reads TGTGCCATCAGTGAGTCAGCTAGCAGCTACGAGCAGTACTTC. Its translation: CAISESASSYEQYF.

This clonotype has a count of ten or more. The rearrangement links TRBV29-1 to TRBJ2-1; 11 positions match TRBD2. Trimming took 4 bases from V and 7 from J; bases not matched to a gene: 6. Germline CDR1 SQVTM, CDR2 ANQGSEA. There are 14 residues in the CDR3. The CDR3 sequence is CSVGVAGGPNEQFF. The CDR3 DNA is TGCAGCGTTGGGGTAGCGGGGGGGCCAAATGAGCAGTTCTTC.

This clonotype turned up a few times. The genes are TRBV7-9 and TRBJ2-3; no firm D call. The CDR3 totals 13 residues. V gave up 2 bases and J gave up 4 bases, with 7 bases separating them. Looked up from germline, CDR1 is SEHNR and CDR2 is FQNEAQ (reference sequence). The chain's CDR3 is CASSLMESDTQYF. The CDR3 DNA sequence: TGTGCCAGCAGCTTAATGGAGTCAGATACGCAGTATTTT.

In this sample, this clonotype turned up many times. The chain joins TRBV19 to TRBJ2-7; D perhaps matches TRBD2 (5 bases). This CDR3 contains 13 residues. Germline CDR1 is LNHDA and CDR2 is SQIVND (reference sequence). V lost 4 bases to trimming and J lost 7 bases, with 14 bases between them. CDR3 amino acids: CASSTDGGLEQYF. The CDR3 region has the DNA TGTGCCAGTAGTACCGACGGAGGTCTGGAGCAGTACTTC.

In this sample, this clonotype turned up many times. The chain recombines TRBV7-8 with TRBJ2-3; no reliable D call. From germline, CDR1 is SGHVS and CDR2 FQNEAQ. CDR3 length equals 16 residues. V gave up 2 bases and J gave up 0 bases, with 12 bases separating them. CDR3 sequence reads: CASSLSESTSTDTQYF. CDR3 DNA: TGTGCCAGCAGCTTAAGCGAGTCTACTAGCACAGATACGCAGTATTTT.

This clonotype was picked up many times. The CDR3 nucleotides read TGCAGTGCAACCGGGACAGGGGTTTATCAGCCCCAGCATTTT. Translation gives CSATGTGVYQPQHF. V is TRBV20-1 and J is TRBJ1-5, with 10 bases lining up with TRBD1. CDR3 size: 14 residues. Per the germline V gene, CDR1 is DFQATT and CDR2 is SNEGSKA (reference sequence). The V segment lost 6 bases and the J segment 5 bases; nucleotides outside the gene matches: 7.